Included here is one T cell receptor beta chain sequence, with context. Its antigen is undetermined. This sample stems from a study of a mutant IDH1 vaccine in newly diagnosed glioma. Overall study: Eight vaccine injections were given to patients in weeks 1, 3, 5, 7, 11, 15, 19 and 23. Patients previously underwent radiotherapy, temozolomide, or both, and most underwent both.

Described time point: week 5, during vaccination. Topical imiquimod accompanied each vaccine dose, which consisted of 300 ug of mutant IDH1 20-mer peptide. The CDR3 is made up of 12 amino acids. The V and J ends lost 8 bases and 4 bases respectively, with 9 bases between them. Germline V gene lookup returns CDR1 LNHDA and CDR2 SQIVND (reference sequence). Using immunoSEQ multiplex PCR, the repertoire was profiled, and TCRdb retains in-frame clones only, with some absent. Among 38,000 or so clones listed, 90% to 95% were seen once. The specimen was PBMCs, collected from a glioma patient whose treatment included an IDH1 peptide vaccine. This sequence was found in a man between 45 and 60 years old with glioma. This chain connects TRBV19 to TRBJ1-5; D is perhaps TRBD1 (6 bases). CDR3 DNA sequence: TGTGCCAGTCGGACAGCTAATCAGCCCCAGCATTTT. Encoded protein: CASRTANQPQHF.